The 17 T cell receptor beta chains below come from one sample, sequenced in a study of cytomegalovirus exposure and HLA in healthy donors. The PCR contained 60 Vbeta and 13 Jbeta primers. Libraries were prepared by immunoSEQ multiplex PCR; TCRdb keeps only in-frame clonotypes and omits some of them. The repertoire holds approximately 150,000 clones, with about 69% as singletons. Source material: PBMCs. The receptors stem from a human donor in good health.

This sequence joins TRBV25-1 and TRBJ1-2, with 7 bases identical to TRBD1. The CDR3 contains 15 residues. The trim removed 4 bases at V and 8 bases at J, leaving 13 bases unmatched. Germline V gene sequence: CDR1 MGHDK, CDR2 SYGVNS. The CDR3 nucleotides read TGTGCCAGCAGTGGAAGCCTGGACAGAGGGGGCGGCTACACCTTC. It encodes CASSGSLDRGGGYTF.

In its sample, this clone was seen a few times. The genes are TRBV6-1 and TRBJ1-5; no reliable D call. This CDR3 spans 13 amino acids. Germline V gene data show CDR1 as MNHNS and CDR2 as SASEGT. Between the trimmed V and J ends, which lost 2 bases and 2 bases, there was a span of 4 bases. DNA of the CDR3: TGTGCCAGCAGTGAAACAGGCAATCAGCCCCAGCATTTT. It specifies CASSETGNQPQHF.

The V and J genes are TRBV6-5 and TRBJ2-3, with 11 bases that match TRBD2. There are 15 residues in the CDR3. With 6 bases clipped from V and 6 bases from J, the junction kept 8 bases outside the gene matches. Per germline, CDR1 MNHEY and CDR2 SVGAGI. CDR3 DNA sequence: TGTGCCAGCAGCCTACTAGCGGGGGACCGTGATACGCAGTATTTT. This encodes CASSLLAGDRDTQYF.

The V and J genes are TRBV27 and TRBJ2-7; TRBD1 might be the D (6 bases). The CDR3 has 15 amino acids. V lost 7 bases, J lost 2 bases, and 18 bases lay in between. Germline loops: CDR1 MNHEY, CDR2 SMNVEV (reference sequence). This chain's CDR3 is CASTSRQAATYEQYF. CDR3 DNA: TGTGCCAGCACCTCCCGACAGGCCGCTACCTACGAGCAGTACTTC.

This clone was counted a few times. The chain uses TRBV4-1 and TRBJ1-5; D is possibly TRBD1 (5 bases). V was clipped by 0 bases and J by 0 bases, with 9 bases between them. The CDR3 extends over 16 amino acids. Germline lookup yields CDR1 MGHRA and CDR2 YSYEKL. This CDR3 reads CASSQDRGLSNQPQHF. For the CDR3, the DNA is TGCGCCAGCAGCCAAGATAGGGGACTTAGCAATCAGCCCCAGCATTTT.

CDR3 amino acids: CASSLMPGLRQPQHF. CDR3 nucleotides: TGCGCCAGCAGCTTGATGCCGGGACTCAGGCAGCCCCAGCATTTT. This chain uses TRBV5-1 with TRBJ1-5, with D possibly being TRBD1 (5 bases). The germline V gene encodes CDR1 SGHRS and CDR2 YFSETQ. This CDR3 is 15 amino acids long. Trimming pared 1 base from V and 7 bases from J, leaving 15 bases between.

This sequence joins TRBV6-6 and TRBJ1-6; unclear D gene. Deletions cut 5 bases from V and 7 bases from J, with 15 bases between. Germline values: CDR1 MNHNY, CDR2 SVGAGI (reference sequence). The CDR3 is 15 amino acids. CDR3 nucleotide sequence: TGTGCCAGCAGTCCCACCCTTTCGGGAAATTCACCCCTCCACTTT. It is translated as CASSPTLSGNSPLHF.

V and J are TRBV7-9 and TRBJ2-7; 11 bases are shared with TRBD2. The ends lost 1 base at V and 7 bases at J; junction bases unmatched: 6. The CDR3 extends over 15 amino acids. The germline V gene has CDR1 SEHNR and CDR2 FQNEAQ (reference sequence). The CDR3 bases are TGTGCCAGCAGCTTAGATAGCGGGGGGGCGAGGGAGCAGTACTTC. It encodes CASSLDSGGAREQYF.

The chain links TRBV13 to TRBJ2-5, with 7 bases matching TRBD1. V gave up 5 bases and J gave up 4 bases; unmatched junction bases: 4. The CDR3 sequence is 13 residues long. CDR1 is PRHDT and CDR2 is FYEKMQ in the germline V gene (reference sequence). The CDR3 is CASSDRAGETQYF. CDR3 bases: TGTGCCAGCAGCGACAGGGCGGGAGAGACCCAGTACTTC.

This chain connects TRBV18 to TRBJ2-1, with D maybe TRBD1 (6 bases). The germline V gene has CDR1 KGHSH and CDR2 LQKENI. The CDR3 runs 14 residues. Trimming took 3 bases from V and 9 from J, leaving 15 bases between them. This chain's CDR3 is CASSPLTGNTEQFF. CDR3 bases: TGTGCCAGCTCACCGCTAACAGGGAATACTGAGCAGTTCTTC. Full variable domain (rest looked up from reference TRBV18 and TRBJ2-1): NAGVMQNPRHLVRRRGQEARLRCSPMKGHSHVYWYRQLPEEGLKFMVYLQKENIIDESGMPKERFSAEFPKEGPSILRIQQVVRGDSAAYFCASSPLTGNTEQFFGPGTRLTVL.

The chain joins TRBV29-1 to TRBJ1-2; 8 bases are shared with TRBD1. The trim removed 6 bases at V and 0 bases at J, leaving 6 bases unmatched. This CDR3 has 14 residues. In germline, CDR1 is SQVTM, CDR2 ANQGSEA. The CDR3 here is CSVAGTGTNYGYTF. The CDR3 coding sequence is TGCAGCGTCGCCGGGACAGGTACTAACTATGGCTACACCTTC. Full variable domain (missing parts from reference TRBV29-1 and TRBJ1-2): SAVISQKPSRDICQRGTSLTIQCQVDSQVTMMFWYRQQPGQSLTLIATANQGSEATYESGFVIDKFPISRPNLTFSTLTVSNMSPEDSSIYLCSVAGTGTNYGYTFGSGTRLTVV.

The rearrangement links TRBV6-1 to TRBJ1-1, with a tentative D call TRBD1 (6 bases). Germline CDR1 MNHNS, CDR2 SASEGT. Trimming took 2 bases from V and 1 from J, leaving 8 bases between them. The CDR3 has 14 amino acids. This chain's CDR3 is CASSEQQGNTEAFF. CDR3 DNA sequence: TGTGCCAGCAGTGAACAACAGGGGAACACTGAAGCTTTCTTT.

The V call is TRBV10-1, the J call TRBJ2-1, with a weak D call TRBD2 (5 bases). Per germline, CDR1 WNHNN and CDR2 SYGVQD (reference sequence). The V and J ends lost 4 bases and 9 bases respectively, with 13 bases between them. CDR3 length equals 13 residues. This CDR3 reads CASSVSTGSEQFF. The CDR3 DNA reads TGCGCCAGCAGTGTCTCCACTGGGAGTGAGCAGTTCTTC.

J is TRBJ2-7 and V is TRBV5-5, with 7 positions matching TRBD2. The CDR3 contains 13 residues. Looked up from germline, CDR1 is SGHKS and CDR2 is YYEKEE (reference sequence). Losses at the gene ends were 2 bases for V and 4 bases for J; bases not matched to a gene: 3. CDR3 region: CASSLREGYEQYF. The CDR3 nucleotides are TGTGCCAGCAGCTTAAGGGAGGGTTACGAGCAGTACTTC.

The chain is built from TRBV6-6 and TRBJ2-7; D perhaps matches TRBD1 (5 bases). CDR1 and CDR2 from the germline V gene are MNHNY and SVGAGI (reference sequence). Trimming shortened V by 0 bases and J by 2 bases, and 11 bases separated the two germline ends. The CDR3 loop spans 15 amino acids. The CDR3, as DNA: TGTGCCAGCAGTTACTCGAGCATGACAGCCTACGAGCAGTACTTC. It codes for CASSYSSMTAYEQYF.

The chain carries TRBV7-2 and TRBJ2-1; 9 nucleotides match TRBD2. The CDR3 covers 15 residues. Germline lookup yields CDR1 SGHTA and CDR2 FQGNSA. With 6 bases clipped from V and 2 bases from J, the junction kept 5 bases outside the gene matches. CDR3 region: CASSLSGGAYNEQFF. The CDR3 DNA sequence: TGTGCCAGCAGTCTTAGCGGGGGAGCCTACAATGAGCAGTTCTTC.

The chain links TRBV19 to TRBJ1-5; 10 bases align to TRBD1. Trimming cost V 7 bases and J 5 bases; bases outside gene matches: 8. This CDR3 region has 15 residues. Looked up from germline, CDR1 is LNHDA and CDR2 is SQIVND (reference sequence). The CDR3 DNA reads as TGTGCCAGTATCCAACCGGGACAGGGGTATCAGCCCCAGCATTTT. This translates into CASIQPGQGYQPQHF. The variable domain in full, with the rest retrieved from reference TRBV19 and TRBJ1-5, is DGGITQSPKYLFRKEGQNVTLSCEQNLNHDAMYWYRQDPGQGLRLIYYSQIVNDFQKGDIAEGYSVSREKKESFPLTVTSAQKNPTAFYLCASIQPGQGYQPQHFGDGTRLSIL.